The T cell receptor (beta chain) under discussion was sequenced for a study of blood T cells in healthy people across ages. Points from the study as a whole: Older individuals had lower TCR beta diversity per million T cells (the decline was roughly linear).

Peripheral blood was drawn, 7.5 to 10 milliliters per donor. A word on this clonotype: The antigen is not known. At one end, the junction sequence differs from germline, possibly due to a read error.

The second PCR ran about 6 to 12 cycles with a sample-barcoded 5' primer and J-beta primers. TCRdb independently ran MiXCR on the 5' RACE reads; one entry per CDR3 protein. This sample has about 1.6 million distinct CDR3 sequences, with about 31% found just once. This TCR was recovered from a woman in her twenties or thirties in good health. Sequenced input: blood.

The CDR3 DNA sequence: TGTGCCAGCAGCCCGGGGACTAGCGGGGGGGAAGAGATCCAGTACTTC. Its translation: CASSPGTSGGEEIQYF. The chain combines TRBV7-3 with TRBJ2-5, with 16 bases aligning to TRBD2. The germline V gene has CDR1 SGHTA and CDR2 FQGTGA. The CDR3 contains 16 residues.